Sequencing of this TCR beta chain was carried out in a study of blood T cell repertoires in COVID-19. Study information: Sites in the United States, Italy and Spain provided acute and convalescent COVID-19 samples. PBMCs, B-cell-depleted T cells, or T cells were the source of the cDNA or gDNA that made up the material.

Germline V lookup: CDR1 GTSNPN, CDR2 SVGIG (reference sequence). The CDR3 spans 14 residues. V shed 6 bases and J shed 1 base, with 15 bases lying between them. Original handling: Reference gene primer amplification gave nucleated cell count estimates. Sequenced by immunoSEQ multiplex PCR; TCRdb stores in-frame clones only, minus some. From that table come the V and J calls and clone size; the DNA was used to work out D and trimming. Among tens of thousands of clones listed, 82% were seen once. This clone was found once. The sample was peripheral blood. This sequence was found in a human donor in a cohort sampled during active COVID-19. This sequence joins TRBV30 and TRBJ1-2, with D unclear. Here the CDR3 reads CACGPPENNYGYTF. The CDR3 nucleotides are TGTGCCTGCGGACCGCCGGAGAATAACTATGGCTACACCTTC.